This TCR beta chain was obtained from a study of pediatric ulcerative colitis. Germline V gene data show CDR1 as SGHRS and CDR2 as YFSETQ. With V trimmed by 4 bases and J by 7 bases, 3 bases remained unmatched. The CDR3 totals 13 residues. The assay was run at survey level. Repertoires were generated with immunoSEQ multiplex PCR, while TCRdb's copy carries only in-frame clones and drops some. The sample lists around 61,000 clones, approximately 87% seen once, with roughly 3.8% in the top ten. Comments on this clone: Its target is not known.

Broader study findings: A couple of rectal clonotypes were found only in ulcerative colitis patients, all of them.

The sample was blood. The chain joins TRBV5-1 to TRBJ1-5, with TRBD1 matching over 9 bases. The sequence was obtained from a boy under 18 with severe ulcerative colitis. The CDR3 protein is CASSRDRVQPQHF. DNA of the CDR3: TGCGCCAGCAGCCGGGACAGGGTGCAGCCCCAGCATTTT.